This T cell receptor beta chain was documented in a study of post-analysis software for immune sequencing data. The CDR3 extends over 12 amino acids. The V end lost 6 bases, the J end lost 9 bases, and 15 bases lay between the germline ends. Germline CDR1 is DFQATT and CDR2 is SNEGSKA (reference sequence). Included in the TCR beta cDNA libraries were unique molecular identifiers. The source material, 1 to 10 million T cells, gave rise to 450,000 to 550,000 cDNA molecules. TCRdb recomputed calls from the PCR reads with MiXCR, one row per CDR3 protein. Of 750,000 to 950,000 distinct CDR3 sequences in the sample, around 50% were seen once. Study observations and caveats: Higher frequency in patients than in controls was seen for roughly 5 TRBV segments, with TRBV5-6, TRBV5-1 and TRBV20-1 among them.

About this clonotype: What it binds is not known.

The sample consisted of blood. The chain recombines TRBV20-1 with TRBJ2-1, with D perhaps matching TRBD2 (6 bases). This clonotype originated in a girl aged 10 to 17 with multiple sclerosis. CDR3 bases: TGCAGTGCGTCTAGACTAGGCACTGAGCAGTTCTTC. Its protein is CSASRLGTEQFF.